The 29 T cell receptor beta chains below all came from one sample that was sequenced in a study of shared clonotypes between healthy human individuals. Some clones are missing from TCRdb's copy, which holds only in-frame ones; the method was immunoSEQ multiplex PCR. The data show about 700,000 clones, with approximately 79% seen just once and about 1.8% held by the top ten. The sequenced sample was memory CD4+ T cells sorted from blood. The subset was: CD45RA-negative fraction. Receptors originate from a woman aged 25 to 39 in good health.

The chain's CDR3 is CASSLGAVHYNEQFF. The CDR3 bases are TGTGCCAGCAGCTTAGGGGCGGTACACTACAATGAGCAGTTCTTC. The genes are TRBV7-6 and TRBJ2-1; D call uncertain. CDR1 SGHVS and CDR2 FNYEAQ come from the germline V gene. The CDR3 is 15 residues long. Trimming left V 1 base short and J 3 bases short, with 10 bases between.

This clone was observed many times. The chain links TRBV11-2 to TRBJ2-7, with D perhaps matching TRBD2 (7 bases). Trimming stripped 5 bases from V and 2 bases from J, with 16 bases between. CDR1 and CDR2 (germline): SGHAT, FQNNGV. The CDR3 has 15 amino acids. CDR3 sequence reads: CASSGGGAGAYEQYF. The DNA for the CDR3 is TGTGCCAGCAGCGGAGGGGGGGCCGGCGCCTACGAGCAGTACTTC.

This clone showed up just once. The chain has TRBV30 and TRBJ2-7; tentatively, D is TRBD1 or TRBD2 (5 bases each). The germline V and J ends were trimmed by 5 bases and 3 bases, with 14 bases remaining between them. Germline V gene data show CDR1 as GTSNPN and CDR2 as SVGIG (reference sequence). This CDR3 contains 13 residues. The CDR3 here is CAWGDWGYYEQYF. The CDR3 nucleotides are TGTGCCTGGGGAGATTGGGGGTACTACGAGCAGTACTTC.

V gene TRBV6-5 combines with J gene TRBJ1-4, with D unclear. V was shortened by 5 bases and J by 3 bases, with 10 bases between the two germline ends. This CDR3 comprises 14 residues. In germline, CDR1 is MNHEY, CDR2 SVGAGI. The CDR3 region is CASSNQGPNEKLFF. As DNA, the CDR3 is TGTGCCAGCAGTAATCAAGGGCCTAATGAAAAACTGTTTTTT.

The rearrangement uses TRBV27 and TRBJ2-7; D possibly corresponds to TRBD2 (5 bases). This CDR3 comprises 13 residues. In germline, CDR1 is MNHEY, CDR2 SMNVEV (reference sequence). V lost 6 bases and J 1 base, leaving 10 bases between the germline ends. CDR3 in amino acids: CASRTTVSYEQYF. The CDR3 bases are TGTGCCAGCAGGACTACCGTATCCTACGAGCAGTACTTC.

J is TRBJ2-1 and V is TRBV2; D possibly corresponds to TRBD2 (5 bases). This CDR3 is built from 18 residues. The V and J ends lost 6 bases and 0 bases respectively, with 21 bases between them. Germline assignment: CDR1 SNHLY and CDR2 FYNNEI. This CDR3 reads CASSPPSIVLVSYNEQFF. The CDR3, as DNA: TGTGCCAGCAGCCCCCCCTCAATAGTACTAGTCTCCTACAATGAGCAGTTCTTC.

Of note for this clone: The same CDR3 is also encoded by other DNA sequences in this sample. V usage is TRBV28 and J usage is TRBJ2-3; D unclear. Trimming stripped 3 bases from V and 0 bases from J, with 4 bases between. CDR3 size: 13 residues. CDR1 is MDHEN, CDR2 SYDVKM, per germline. The CDR3 reads CASSLDSTDTQYF. For the CDR3, the DNA is TGTGCCAGCAGTTTGGACAGCACAGATACGCAGTATTTT.

This clone was recorded once. The CDR3 loop reads CASRLGLDTEAFF. Here the CDR3 DNA reads TGTGCCAGCAGACTGGGGTTGGACACTGAAGCTTTCTTT. The chain uses TRBV28 and TRBJ1-1; D gene ambiguous. The CDR3 has 13 residues. Germline V CDR1 and CDR2: MDHEN, SYDVKM. V was clipped by 6 bases and J by 3 bases, with 11 bases between them.

V and J are TRBV30 and TRBJ2-3; TRBD2 might be the D (5 bases). Germline V gene data show CDR1 as GTSNPN and CDR2 as SVGIG (reference sequence). V lost 3 bases and J 5 bases, leaving 6 bases between the germline ends. The CDR3 sequence is 11 residues long. CDR3 sequence reads: CAWRRVDTQYF. For the CDR3, the DNA is TGTGCCTGGAGGAGGGTAGATACGCAGTATTTT.

The chain has TRBV28 and TRBJ1-2; no firm D call. The CDR3 has 14 amino acids. V was clipped by 8 bases and J by 8 bases, with 21 bases between them. Germline assignment: CDR1 MDHEN and CDR2 SYDVKM. The CDR3 nucleotides read TGTGCCAGCGGTGGGGTAACTAGGACCCGGGGCTACACCTTC. Translated: CASGGVTRTRGYTF.

The chain combines TRBV15 with TRBJ2-3; no definite D call. Between the trimmed V and J ends, which lost 5 bases and 4 bases, there was a span of 19 bases. The CDR3 consists of 16 residues. Germline CDR1 and CDR2: LNHNV and YYDKDF (reference sequence). CDR3 protein: CATSGRKDPKPDTQYF. CDR3 coding DNA: TGTGCCACCAGCGGACGAAAAGATCCCAAGCCAGATACGCAGTATTTT.

Remarks on this clone: One base away lies a much larger clone, so this may be a sequencing read error. The chain employs TRBV4-2 and TRBJ1-5, with TRBD1 identical over 12 bases. CDR3 length: 17 amino acids. The germline CDR1 and CDR2 sequences are LGHNA and YNFKEQ. The DNA for the CDR3 is TGTGCCAGCAGGGCGGGACAGGGGGCAACTAGCAATCAGCTCCAGCATTTT. Translated: CASRAGQGATSNQLQHF.

In this sample, this clone turned up a few times. This sample includes further DNA sequences coding for the same CDR3. This chain links TRBV10-2 with TRBJ2-5, with D maybe TRBD1 (6 bases). Between the trimmed V and J ends, which lost 3 bases and 1 base, there was a span of 9 bases. There are 14 residues in the CDR3. Germline lookup yields CDR1 WSHSY and CDR2 SAAADI. CDR3 residues: CASSDGTLQETQYF. The CDR3 region has the DNA TGCGCCAGCAGTGATGGGACACTCCAAGAGACCCAGTACTTC.

This chain joins TRBV7-9 and TRBJ2-1; a possible D gene is TRBD1 (6 bases). Trimming shortened V by 1 base and J by 2 bases, and 12 bases separated the two germline ends. Germline V CDR1 and CDR2: SEHNR, FQNEAQ (reference sequence). The length of the CDR3 is 16 residues. The CDR3 region is CASSLGRSGAYNEQFF. In nucleotides, the CDR3 is TGTGCCAGCAGCTTAGGTCGGTCAGGGGCCTACAATGAGCAGTTCTTC.

The chain joins TRBV11-2 to TRBJ2-7; unclear D gene. The CDR3 is 13 residues long. The ends were cut back, 5 bases at V and 3 bases at J, with 11 bases in the middle. The germline CDR1 and CDR2 sequences are SGHAT and FQNNGV. The DNA for the CDR3 is TGTGCCAGCAGCCCCCGGACCCGCTACGAGCAGTACTTC. This translates into CASSPRTRYEQYF.

CDR3 in amino acids: CASSFRGGGSNQPQHF. The CDR3 DNA reads TGTGCCAGCAGCTTCCGAGGGGGAGGGAGCAATCAGCCCCAGCATTTT. The chain joins TRBV11-2 to TRBJ1-5; perhaps TRBD1 as D (6 bases). V was trimmed by 3 bases and J by 1 base, leaving 13 bases between them. Looked up from germline, CDR1 is SGHAT and CDR2 is FQNNGV. CDR3 length: 16 residues.

The chain joins TRBV7-2 to TRBJ2-1; 10 bases agree with TRBD2. The V and J ends lost 5 bases and 7 bases, in that order; junction bases with no gene match: 8. Germline lookup yields CDR1 SGHTA and CDR2 FQGNSA. This CDR3 spans 15 amino acids. The CDR3 spells CASSAPSGSWNEQFF. CDR3 sequence (DNA): TGTGCCAGCAGCGCACCTAGCGGGAGTTGGAATGAGCAGTTCTTC.

This clone was counted only a few times. The CDR3 reads CASSRQQGSGDQPQHF. DNA of the CDR3: TGTGCCAGCAGCCGACAACAGGGGTCTGGGGATCAGCCCCAGCATTTT. The rearrangement joins TRBV4-2 to TRBJ1-5, with 7 bases that match TRBD1. The CDR3 consists of 16 residues. V lost 4 bases, J lost 5 bases, and 11 bases stayed unmatched. Germline lookup yields CDR1 LGHNA and CDR2 YNFKEQ.

This clone was counted only a few times. This rearrangement joins TRBV5-1 to TRBJ2-3; no clear D. This CDR3 comprises 15 residues. V gave up 4 bases and J gave up 5 bases, with 17 bases separating them. CDR1 and CDR2 (germline): SGHRS, YFSETQ. The CDR3 spells CASSLTSHPGDTQYF. For the CDR3, the DNA is TGCGCCAGCAGCCTAACCTCCCATCCCGGAGATACGCAGTATTTT.

This chain joins TRBV19 and TRBJ2-1; 7 bases match TRBD2. With V trimmed by 3 bases and J by 0 bases, 5 bases remained unmatched. From germline, CDR1 is LNHDA and CDR2 SQIVND (reference sequence). The CDR3 runs 16 residues. The CDR3 protein is CASSMGGRRSYNEQFF. The CDR3 DNA sequence: TGTGCCAGTAGTATGGGCGGGAGACGCTCCTACAATGAGCAGTTCTTC.

The chain recombines TRBV14 with TRBJ2-1; the D is unclear. V lost 3 bases and J 0 bases, leaving 9 bases between the germline ends. CDR1 SGHDN and CDR2 FVKESK come from the germline V gene. The CDR3 totals 15 residues. In DNA form, the CDR3 reads TGTGCCAGCAGCCAGGGTTCGAGCTCCTACAATGAGCAGTTCTTC. It translates to CASSQGSSSYNEQFF.

This chain uses TRBV6-5 with TRBJ2-7; TRBD1 is a possible D gene (6 bases). The germline V and J ends were trimmed by 6 bases and 5 bases, with 17 bases remaining between them. This CDR3 is 14 amino acids long. Germline V gene data show CDR1 as MNHEY and CDR2 as SVGAGI. CDR3 in DNA: TGTGCCAGCAGGTACAATCCGACAGGAGACGAGCAGTACTTC. This sequence encodes CASRYNPTGDEQYF.

The chain employs TRBV7-8 and TRBJ2-3, with 10 bases identical to TRBD1. The CDR3 has 15 amino acids. Germline-derived CDR1 and CDR2 are SGHVS and FQNEAQ. V lost 5 bases, J lost 4 bases, and 6 bases stayed unmatched. The CDR3 loop reads CASSRDRGPSDTQYF. Written as DNA, the CDR3 is TGTGCCAGCAGCCGGGACAGGGGTCCATCAGATACGCAGTATTTT.

The rearrangement joins TRBV19 to TRBJ1-5, with D unclear. The CDR3 contains 17 residues. The V end lost 2 bases, the J end lost 0 bases, and 14 bases lay between the germline ends. Per germline, CDR1 LNHDA and CDR2 SQIVND (reference sequence). CDR3 nucleotide sequence: TGTGCCAGTAGTATATCTCGGCAGGAATATAGCAATCAGCCCCAGCATTTT. Translating gives CASSISRQEYSNQPQHF. Filled out from reference TRBV19 and TRBJ1-5, the complete variable domain reads DGGITQSPKYLFRKEGQNVTLSCEQNLNHDAMYWYRQDPGQGLRLIYYSQIVNDFQKGDIAEGYSVSREKKESFPLTVTSAQKNPTAFYLCASSISRQEYSNQPQHFGDGTRLSIL.

This clone was recorded a few times. The chain joins TRBV2 to TRBJ2-3; D remains ambiguous. Germline CDR1 SNHLY, CDR2 FYNNEI. Deletions cut 6 bases from V and 7 bases from J, with 5 bases between. The CDR3 sequence is 10 residues long. CDR3 in amino acids: CASSGNTQYF. The CDR3 DNA is TGTGCCAGCAGCGGAAATACGCAGTATTTT. Full variable domain (remainder filled in from reference TRBV2 and TRBJ2-3): EPEVTQTPSHQVTQMGQEVILRCVPISNHLYFYWYRQILGQKVEFLVSFYNNEISEKSEIFDDQFSVERPDGSNFTLKIRSTKLEDSAMYFCASSGNTQYFGPGTRLTVL.

This clone was counted between two and nine times. The V gene is TRBV4-2, the J gene TRBJ1-1; D is ambiguous. Germline assignment: CDR1 LGHNA and CDR2 YNFKEQ. CDR3 length: 13 amino acids. The V gene lost 1 base and the J gene lost 11 bases, with 14 bases spanning the gap. The chain's CDR3 is CASSQGGSGHAFF. The CDR3 DNA sequence: TGTGCCAGCAGCCAAGGGGGATCCGGGCATGCTTTCTTT.

The V call is TRBV9, the J call TRBJ2-7; 10 nucleotides agree with TRBD2. Losses at the gene ends were 4 bases for V and 4 bases for J; bases not matched to a gene: 8. From germline, CDR1 is SGDLS and CDR2 YYNGEE. The CDR3 sequence is 15 residues long. The CDR3 DNA reads TGTGCCAGCAGCCCAAAACTAGCGGGGATTTACGAGCAGTACTTC. It encodes CASSPKLAGIYEQYF.

The V and J genes are TRBV19 and TRBJ1-5; no firm D call. This CDR3 has 17 residues. Germline V gene data show CDR1 as LNHDA and CDR2 as SQIVND (reference sequence). Trimming took 3 bases from V and 7 from J, leaving 22 bases between them. CDR3 protein: CASSIYSGGLLAQPQHF. In nucleotides, the CDR3 is TGTGCCAGTAGTATTTACTCGGGTGGTCTATTGGCGCAGCCCCAGCATTTT.

The chain carries TRBV28 and TRBJ1-1; D is unresolved. Germline CDR1 is MDHEN and CDR2 is SYDVKM. V was clipped by 5 bases and J by 3 bases, with 13 bases between them. The CDR3 covers 14 residues. CDR3 amino acids: CASSLGGGYTEAFF. In DNA form, the CDR3 reads TGTGCCAGCAGTCTAGGAGGTGGGTACACTGAAGCTTTCTTT.